The source of this TCR beta chain is a study of blood T cells in healthy people across ages. About the research overall: When template switching was applied, about one barcoded beta molecule was captured per two T cells. Study-wide results and caveats: Per-million-T-cell TCR beta diversity fell roughly linearly with age.

In the case of this clonotype: Its antigen remains unidentified.

The germline V gene encodes CDR1 SNHLY and CDR2 FYNNEI. The V end lost 0 bases, the J end lost 5 bases, and 12 bases lay between the germline ends. This CDR3 contains 15 residues. A second about 7 to 12 cycle PCR used barcoded and J-beta primers. Individual samples furnished no less than 2.5 million CDR3-containing paired-end reads apiece. TCRdb reprocessed the 5' RACE reads with MiXCR, giving one entry per CDR3 protein. The sample holds about 1.6 million distinct CDR3 sequences, approximately 32% seen once. This chain connects TRBV2 to TRBJ2-3, with D possibly being TRBD2 (5 bases). The sequence was obtained from a woman younger than 45 in good health. Sample: blood. CDR3 sequence: CASSEASRGLDTQYF. In DNA form, the CDR3 reads TGTGCCAGCAGTGAAGCTTCCCGCGGGTTAGATACGCAGTATTTT.